This T cell receptor beta chain was sequenced for a study of T cell changes during pregnancy in multiple sclerosis. TCRdb's copy holds only in-frame clones and misses some; the assay was immunoSEQ multiplex PCR. The repertoire holds approximately 34,000 clones, around 90% seen once, with more than 0.4% in the top ten. Sequencing was performed on CD4+ T cells from peripheral blood mononuclear cells, taken after pregnancy. This TCR came from a female donor with multiple sclerosis, enrolled in a pregnancy study.

CDR3 sequence (DNA): TGCGCCAGCAGCTTCCGGACAGGGTCGAACACCGGGGAGCTGTTTTTT. Protein product: CASSFRTGSNTGELFF. This chain uses TRBV5-1 with TRBJ2-2, with TRBD1 matching over 8 bases. Trimming at V came to 2 bases and at J to 0 bases, leaving 3 bases not matched to a gene. Germline CDR1 is SGHRS and CDR2 is YFSETQ. The CDR3 runs to 16 residues.